This is a list of T cell receptor beta chains from one sample in a study of CD8 T cells in ankylosing spondylitis. Each CDR3 protein gets one entry after TCRdb re-called the 5' RACE reads with MiXCR. This repertoire shows more than 300,000 distinct CDR3 sequences, roughly 8% found once; its top ten account for about 15%. The sequencing sample was made of blood, either unsorted or a sorted T cell fraction (not recorded which). The receptors shown here come from a male donor with ankylosing spondylitis. Each CDR3 is given with its conserved first and last residue. The order of the fields is CDR3 protein, CDR3 DNA, V gene, D gene, J gene, clone size. D genes are given only for firm matches. Only some rows state a clone size, as once, few, many or a class for expanded clones.

CSARLGAGELFF TGCAGCGCCAGACTAGGGGCCGGGGAGCTGTTTTTT TRBV29-1 . TRBJ2-2 many
CASSPTGAVYEQYF TGTGCCAGCAGCCCTACAGGGGCCGTTTACGAGCAGTACTTC TRBV7-9 TRBD1 TRBJ2-7 few
CSALLAAHTDTQYF TGCAGTGCTTTACTAGCGGCCCACACAGATACGCAGTATTTT TRBV20-1 TRBD2 TRBJ2-3 .
CASSSGWSTDTQYF TGTGCCAGCAGCTCTGGATGGAGCACAGATACGCAGTATTTT TRBV11-3 . TRBJ2-3 few
CASSLDATGTDTQYF TGTGCCAGCAGCTTAGATGCAACTGGCACAGATACGCAGTATTTT TRBV7-3 . TRBJ2-3 few
CASRFYGGTSEAFF TGTGCCAGCAGATTTTATGGGGGAACCTCTGAAGCTTTCTTT TRBV6-1 . TRBJ1-1 .
CAIKDQHYTGELFF TGTGCCATAAAGGACCAGCACTACACCGGGGAGCTGTTTTTT TRBV6-1 . TRBJ2-2 .
CASSDSGAGQPQHF TGTGCCAGCAGTGACAGTGGGGCAGGGCAGCCCCAGCATTTT TRBV6-1 . TRBJ1-5 .
CSGRTDYGYTF TGCAGCGGCAGGACAGACTATGGCTACACCTTC TRBV29-1 . TRBJ1-2 few
CASSLGVVEQFF TGTGCCAGCAGCCTAGGGGTGGTAGAGCAGTTCTTC TRBV3-1 . TRBJ2-1 .
CSVSDGILGNQPQHF TGCAGCGTCAGCGACGGAATCCTGGGCAATCAGCCCCAGCATTTT TRBV29-1 . TRBJ1-5 many
CASSQDLLAGVGYEQYF TGTGCCAGCAGCCAAGACCTTCTAGCGGGAGTAGGCTACGAGCAGTACTTC TRBV4-2 TRBD2 TRBJ2-7 few
CASSLATGGFQPQHF TGTGCCAGCAGCTTAGCGACAGGGGGCTTTCAGCCCCAGCATTTT TRBV7-2 TRBD1 TRBJ1-5 many
CASSSVSHGYTF TGTGCCAGCAGTTCCGTTTCTCATGGCTACACCTTC TRBV12-3/TRBV12-4 . TRBJ1-2 many